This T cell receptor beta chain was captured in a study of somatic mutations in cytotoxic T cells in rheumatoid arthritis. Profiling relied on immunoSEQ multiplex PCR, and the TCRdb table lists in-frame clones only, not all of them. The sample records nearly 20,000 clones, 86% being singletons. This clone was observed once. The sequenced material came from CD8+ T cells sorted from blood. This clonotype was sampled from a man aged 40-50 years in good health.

The CDR3 DNA is TGTGCCAGCAGTTCCCCGGGGGCCCAAAGCACTGAAGCTTTCTTT. Translating gives CASSSPGAQSTEAFF. The chain combines TRBV28 with TRBJ1-1, with a weak D call TRBD1 (6 bases). The CDR3 runs 15 residues. The germline gives CDR1 MDHEN, CDR2 SYDVKM. The ends were cut back, 4 bases at V and 4 bases at J, with 16 bases in the middle.